One sample yielded the 32 T cell receptor beta chains listed below, sequenced in a study of blood T cell repertoires in COVID-19 (dated by TCRdb to the early 2020s). Library preparation was by the immunoSEQ multiplex PCR assay. Not all clones reach the TCRdb copy of this immuneACCESS table, which keeps in-frame sequences only. Checked studies attribute under half of the gap to unresolved V genes and leave the rest unexplained. Within this sample are more than 130,000 clones, with more than 75% of them counted one time only. More than 4% of the sample is taken by the ten largest. Sequenced sample: peripheral blood. Receptor source: a middle-aged woman with acute or convalescent COVID-19.

The chain carries TRBV7-9 and TRBJ1-5; no clear D gene. Trimming cost V 3 bases and J 7 bases, with 10 bases left between them. CDR3 length: 13 residues. The germline V gene encodes CDR1 SEHNR and CDR2 FQNEAQ (reference sequence). The CDR3 here is CASSFVEGQPQHF. CDR3 DNA: TGTGCCAGCAGCTTCGTAGAGGGACAGCCCCAGCATTTT.

This clone was detected only once. The chain has TRBV7-9 and TRBJ1-2; maybe TRBD1 (5 bases). The CDR3 contains 12 residues. Trimming pared 10 bases from V and 6 bases from J, leaving 15 bases between. Germline CDR1 SEHNR, CDR2 FQNEAQ (reference sequence). The CDR3 loop reads CANKAGGDGYTF. DNA for the CDR3: TGTGCCAACAAAGCCGGAGGGGATGGCTACACCTTC.

V usage is TRBV18 and J usage is TRBJ1-1, with 7 bases identical to TRBD1. The CDR3 extends over 13 amino acids. Per the germline V gene, CDR1 is KGHSH and CDR2 is LQKENI. The J segment lost 6 bases and the V segment lost 3 bases, leaving 4 bases of the junction unmatched. The CDR3 protein is CASSPGQSPEAFF. The CDR3 DNA is TGTGCCAGCTCACCGGGACAGAGCCCTGAAGCTTTCTTT.

This clone was seen just once. The rearrangement joins TRBV4-1 to TRBJ1-2, with 7 bases identical to TRBD1. Looked up from germline, CDR1 is MGHRA and CDR2 is YSYEKL. V dropped 0 bases and J dropped 2; count of bases not matched to a gene: 6. The CDR3 length is 16 residues. This chain's CDR3 is CASSQETDRDNYGYTF. The CDR3 nucleotides read TGCGCCAGCAGCCAAGAAACAGACAGGGACAACTATGGCTACACCTTC.

V gene TRBV14 combines with J gene TRBJ2-7, with 10 bases matching TRBD1. The CDR3 extends over 15 amino acids. With V trimmed by 2 bases and J by 5 bases, 6 bases remained unmatched. Per germline, CDR1 SGHDN and CDR2 FVKESK. In nucleotides, the CDR3 is TGTGCCAGCAGCCAAATTCCGGGACAGGGGCACGAGCAGTACTTC. It translates to CASSQIPGQGHEQYF.

The rearrangement uses TRBV9 and TRBJ2-5, with 11 bases fitting TRBD2. Trimming cost V 4 bases and J 5 bases; bases outside gene matches: 7. The CDR3 covers 15 residues. Germline V gene sequence: CDR1 SGDLS, CDR2 YYNGEE. This CDR3 is CASSQLAGVGETQYF. CDR3 DNA: TGTGCCAGCAGCCAACTAGCGGGAGTAGGGGAGACCCAGTACTTC.

The V call is TRBV15, the J call TRBJ2-2, with TRBD2 matching over 9 bases. The V gene's germline CDR1 is LNHNV and CDR2 YYDKDF (reference sequence). This CDR3 contains 18 residues. J lost 5 bases, V lost 1 base, and 11 bases had no gene match. CDR3 nucleotide sequence: TGTGCCACCAGCAGAGGTGGGCGGGAGGGCCGATGGACCGGGGAGCTGTTTTTT. It codes for CATSRGGREGRWTGELFF. Supplemented by reference TRBV15 and TRBJ2-2, the full variable domain reads DAMVIQNPRYQVTQFGKPVTLSCSQTLNHNVMYWYQQKSSQAPKLLFHYYDKDFNNEADTPDNFQSRRPNTSFCFLDIRSPGLGDTAMYLCATSRGGREGRWTGELFFGEGSRLTVL.

This chain links TRBV5-1 with TRBJ2-1, with D hard to call. CDR3 length equals 12 residues. V lost 5 bases to trimming and J lost 8 bases, with 11 bases between them. Germline V gene data show CDR1 as SGHRS and CDR2 as YFSETQ. The chain's CDR3 is CASRLILDEQFF. CDR3 nucleotides: TGCGCCAGCAGGCTCATCCTAGATGAGCAGTTCTTC.

The chain combines TRBV19 with TRBJ1-5; a possible D gene is TRBD1 (6 bases). The V end was cut by 4 bases, the J end by 6 bases, with 16 bases between. The CDR3 totals 15 residues. Looked up from germline, CDR1 is LNHDA and CDR2 is SQIVND (reference sequence). CDR3 in amino acids: CASSRGGAQSQPQHF. For the CDR3, the DNA is TGTGCCAGTAGTAGGGGGGGGGCGCAAAGTCAGCCCCAGCATTTT.

The chain uses TRBV2 and TRBJ1-1, with unresolved D. Per the germline V gene, CDR1 is SNHLY and CDR2 is FYNNEI. This CDR3 has 12 residues. Deletions cut 5 bases from V and 6 bases from J, with 10 bases between. The CDR3 coding sequence is TGTGCCAGCAGTTCGACAAGTTCTGAAGCTTTCTTT. This translates into CASSSTSSEAFF.

This clone appeared once. The chain links TRBV7-9 to TRBJ1-1; perhaps TRBD1 as D (5 bases). The V end was cut by 4 bases, the J end by 0 bases, with 6 bases between. CDR3 length: 13 amino acids. The V gene's germline CDR1 is SEHNR and CDR2 FQNEAQ (reference sequence). The CDR3 nucleotides are TGTGCCAGCAGCTCGGACATGAACACTGAAGCTTTCTTT. This sequence encodes CASSSDMNTEAFF.

The rearrangement joins TRBV27 to TRBJ2-7; 11 nucleotides match TRBD1. The germline V gene encodes CDR1 MNHEY and CDR2 SMNVEV (reference sequence). The CDR3 extends over 16 amino acids. The J segment lost 4 bases and the V segment lost 3 bases, leaving 8 bases of the junction unmatched. The CDR3, as DNA: TGTGCCAGCAGTTTCTCCGCCGGGACAGGGGGGTACGAGCAGTACTTC. It encodes CASSFSAGTGGYEQYF.

The rearrangement joins TRBV5-1 to TRBJ2-7, with D unclear. V was clipped by 4 bases and J by 2 bases, with 10 bases between them. This CDR3 region has 13 residues. CDR1 is SGHRS and CDR2 is YFSETQ in the germline V gene. The CDR3 region is CASSPRPTYEQYF. CDR3 coding DNA: TGCGCCAGCAGCCCTAGACCCACCTACGAGCAGTACTTC.

CDR3 in DNA: TGTGCCAGCAGTGAGGTACCGGGAGGAACCTACGAGCAGTACTTC. Its protein is CASSEVPGGTYEQYF. V is TRBV28 and J is TRBJ2-7; 7 bases agree with TRBD2. This CDR3 has 15 amino acids. V lost 5 bases, J lost 2 bases, and 9 bases stayed unmatched. Germline assignment: CDR1 MDHEN and CDR2 SYDVKM.

CDR3 bases: TGTGCCAGTACCCTGGACTCGCGGGACTATGGCTACACCTTC. It specifies CASTLDSRDYGYTF. The chain couples TRBV19 to TRBJ1-2, with D hard to call. The CDR3 runs 14 residues. Per the germline V gene, CDR1 is LNHDA and CDR2 is SQIVND (reference sequence). Trimming took 7 bases from V and 3 from J, leaving 15 bases between them.

The chain uses TRBV30 and TRBJ2-1; 9 bases align to TRBD2. The CDR3 length is 17 residues. Trimming cost V 0 bases and J 1 base; bases outside gene matches: 7. The germline V gene encodes CDR1 GTSNPN and CDR2 SVGIG (reference sequence). CDR3 in DNA: TGTGCCTGGAGTGTATTGCGCGGGAGGGCTTCCTACAATGAGCAGTTCTTC. Residues: CAWSVLRGRASYNEQFF.

A note on this clone: The same CDR3 is also encoded by other DNA sequences in this sample. V is TRBV7-2 and J is TRBJ2-3; a possible D gene is TRBD2 (6 bases). This CDR3 spans 15 amino acids. CDR1 is SGHTA and CDR2 is FQGNSA in the germline V gene. The germline V and J ends were trimmed by 1 base and 1 base, with 9 bases remaining between them. CDR3 nucleotides: TGTGCCAGCAGCTTAGGCGGGGTCGGCACAGATACGCAGTATTTT. Its protein is CASSLGGVGTDTQYF.

The V gene is TRBV6-5, the J gene TRBJ1-6, with D unresolved. The CDR3 spans 16 residues. CDR1 is MNHEY, CDR2 SVGAGI, per germline. Trimming cost V 0 bases and J 6 bases, with 12 bases left between them. The CDR3 DNA reads TGTGCCAGCAGTTACTCCGGCGGAGGCCCTAATTCACCCCTCCACTTT. It translates to CASSYSGGGPNSPLHF.

The chain links TRBV5-8 to TRBJ1-2; possibly TRBD1 for D (5 bases). Germline values: CDR1 SGHTS, CDR2 YDEGEE. Trimming pared 2 bases from V and 2 bases from J, leaving 10 bases between. This CDR3 spans 14 amino acids. The CDR3 DNA reads TGTGCCAGCAGCTTCAGGGCGGCCAACTATGGCTACACCTTC. This translates into CASSFRAANYGYTF. Using reference TRBV5-8 and TRBJ1-2 for the parts outside the CDR3, the full variable domain is EAGVTQSPTHLIKTRGQQATLRCSPISGHTSVYWYQQALGLGLQFLLWYDEGEERNRGNFPPRFSGRQFPNYSSELNVNALELEDSALYLCASSFRAANYGYTFGSGTRLTVV.

The V call is TRBV10-3, the J call TRBJ1-1, with D possibly being TRBD1 (6 bases). CDR3 length: 12 residues. Germline V gene sequence: CDR1 ENHRY, CDR2 SYGVKD. With 8 bases removed from V and 4 bases from J, the gap between germline ends came to 11 bases. CDR3: CAIQGHLTEAFF. The DNA of the CDR3 is TGTGCCATCCAGGGGCACCTCACTGAAGCTTTCTTT.

The genes are TRBV7-2 and TRBJ2-2; 8 nucleotides agree with TRBD2. Per the germline V gene, CDR1 is SGHTA and CDR2 is FQGNSA. The J segment lost 0 bases and the V segment lost 3 bases, leaving 3 bases of the junction unmatched. There are 16 residues in the CDR3. In DNA, the CDR3 is TGTGCCAGCAGCTTTTTAGCGGGAACGAACACCGGGGAGCTGTTTTTT. It is translated as CASSFLAGTNTGELFF.

The chain links TRBV1 to TRBJ2-3; the table's D gene call, TRBD2, was not cross checked with the DNA. TRBV1 is shown as a pseudogene. The CDR3 extends over 15 amino acids. The CDR3 DNA sequence: TGCACCAGCAGCCATATAGCGGGGGTCACAGATACGCAGTATTTT. This encodes CTSSHIAGVTDTQYF.

The CDR3 DNA sequence: TGTGCCAGCAGCGGACAGCCTAACACTGAAGCTTTCTTT. Its protein is CASSGQPNTEAFF. The chain joins TRBV9 to TRBJ1-1; D possibly corresponds to TRBD1 (5 bases). V gave up 3 bases and J gave up 2 bases, with 8 bases separating them. The germline gives CDR1 SGDLS, CDR2 YYNGEE. The CDR3 sequence is 13 residues long.

This clone was observed a single time. V and J are TRBV27 and TRBJ1-6, with D hard to call. Germline V CDR1 and CDR2: MNHEY, SMNVEV (reference sequence). V was trimmed by 2 bases and J by 0 bases, leaving 8 bases between them. The CDR3 totals 16 residues. The CDR3 here is CASSLTGSSYNSPLHF. The CDR3 nucleotides read TGTGCCAGCAGTTTAACGGGAAGCTCCTATAATTCACCCCTCCACTTT.

This clone has a single count. The V gene is TRBV4-2, the J gene TRBJ2-7; D is perhaps TRBD2 (6 bases). V shed 1 base and J shed 4 bases, with 11 bases lying between them. The CDR3 is made up of 14 amino acids. Germline V gene sequence: CDR1 LGHNA, CDR2 YNFKEQ. CDR3 coding DNA: TGTGCCAGCAGCCAAGCCGGGAGTCTTTACGAGCAGTACTTC. As protein: CASSQAGSLYEQYF.

The V gene is TRBV30, the J gene TRBJ2-1; TRBD2 agrees at 10 bases. The CDR3 covers 13 residues. V was clipped by 8 bases and J by 5 bases; unmatched bases: 6. From germline, CDR1 is GTSNPN and CDR2 SVGIG (reference sequence). The CDR3 DNA sequence: TGTGCCCGCGGAGGACTAGCGGACAATGAGCAGTTCTTC. This sequence encodes CARGGLADNEQFF.

This chain joins TRBV30 and TRBJ1-2; 7 nucleotides agree with TRBD1. The CDR3 covers 13 residues. In germline, CDR1 is GTSNPN, CDR2 SVGIG (reference sequence). After removal of 0 bases from V and 8 bases from J, the junction contained 6 bases not matched to a gene. CDR3 DNA: TGTGCCTGGAGTGTTGAGGGGGCGTCCGGCTACACCTTC. Translated: CAWSVEGASGYTF.

As DNA, the CDR3 is TGTGCCTGGAGTTGGGGGGAGGGCCTTGGGCAGTTCTTC. Its protein is CAWSWGEGLGQFF. The chain combines TRBV30 with TRBJ2-1; 7 bases fit TRBD2. J was trimmed by 12 bases and V by 2 bases; bases with no gene match: 10. This CDR3 region has 13 residues. The germline V gene has CDR1 GTSNPN and CDR2 SVGIG (reference sequence). The full variable domain, its missing parts supplied by reference TRBV30 and TRBJ2-1, is SQTIHQWPATLVQPVGSPLSLECTVEGTSNPNLYWYRQAAGRGLQLLFYSVGIGQISSEVPQNLSASRPQDRQFILSSKKLLLSDSGFYLCAWSWGEGLGQFFGPGTRLTVL.

V gene TRBV30 combines with J gene TRBJ1-1; tentative D call: TRBD1 (6 bases). This CDR3 is 14 amino acids long. Germline lookup yields CDR1 GTSNPN and CDR2 SVGIG (reference sequence). Trimming stripped 2 bases from V and 4 bases from J, with 14 bases between. The DNA for the CDR3 is TGTGCCTGGAGTTATGGGGGCGTGAGCACTGAAGCTTTCTTT. Its protein is CAWSYGGVSTEAFF. The variable domain in full, with the rest retrieved from reference TRBV30 and TRBJ1-1, is SQTIHQWPATLVQPVGSPLSLECTVEGTSNPNLYWYRQAAGRGLQLLFYSVGIGQISSEVPQNLSASRPQDRQFILSSKKLLLSDSGFYLCAWSYGGVSTEAFFGQGTRLTVV.

This clone was seen a handful of times. The V and J genes are TRBV27 and TRBJ1-1; 8 bases fit TRBD1. The V and J ends lost 2 bases and 2 bases, in that order; junction bases with no gene match: 4. This CDR3 comprises 15 residues. Looked up from germline, CDR1 is MNHEY and CDR2 is SMNVEV (reference sequence). CDR3 region: CASSLRAGGNTEAFF. CDR3 coding DNA: TGTGCCAGCAGTTTAAGGGCAGGGGGCAACACTGAAGCTTTCTTT.

This rearrangement joins TRBV6-4 to TRBJ1-2, with a possible D match to TRBD1 (5 bases). CDR1 and CDR2 (germline): MRHNA, SNTAGT. V was pared by 6 bases and J by 4 bases, with 18 bases between. This CDR3 is 15 amino acids long. CDR3 loop: CASSPRTGVGYGYTF. The DNA of the CDR3 is TGTGCCAGCAGCCCAAGGACGGGGGTAGGCTATGGCTACACCTTC.

The chain uses TRBV20-1 and TRBJ1-5; 8 nucleotides line up with TRBD1. CDR3 length: 17 residues. Germline V CDR1 and CDR2: DFQATT, SNEGSKA (reference sequence). V dropped 3 bases and J dropped 0; count of bases not matched to a gene: 10. The CDR3 here is CSASPGQASYSNQPQHF. CDR3 bases: TGCAGTGCTAGTCCGGGACAGGCTTCTTATAGCAATCAGCCCCAGCATTTT.